This record looks at one T cell receptor beta chain sequence and its context. The data originate from a study of T cell responses to AZD1222 COVID-19 vaccine. Measured with immunoSEQ multiplex PCR; TCRdb has only the in-frame clones, and not every one. Of roughly 150,000 clones listed, over 75% were seen once; the top ten hold more than 1.3%. The CDR3 covers 14 residues. Trimming pared 5 bases from V and 0 bases from J, leaving 8 bases between. CDR1 is SGHTA, CDR2 FQGNSA, per germline. The TCR sequence derives from an adult in good health. The input for sequencing was peripheral blood, taken on day 0 of AZD1222 vaccination. The chain employs TRBV7-2 and TRBJ1-3; weak D call: TRBD1 (6 bases). Here the CDR3 reads CASSRDNSGNTIYF. The CDR3 DNA reads as TGTGCCAGCAGCCGGGACAACTCTGGAAACACCATATATTTT.